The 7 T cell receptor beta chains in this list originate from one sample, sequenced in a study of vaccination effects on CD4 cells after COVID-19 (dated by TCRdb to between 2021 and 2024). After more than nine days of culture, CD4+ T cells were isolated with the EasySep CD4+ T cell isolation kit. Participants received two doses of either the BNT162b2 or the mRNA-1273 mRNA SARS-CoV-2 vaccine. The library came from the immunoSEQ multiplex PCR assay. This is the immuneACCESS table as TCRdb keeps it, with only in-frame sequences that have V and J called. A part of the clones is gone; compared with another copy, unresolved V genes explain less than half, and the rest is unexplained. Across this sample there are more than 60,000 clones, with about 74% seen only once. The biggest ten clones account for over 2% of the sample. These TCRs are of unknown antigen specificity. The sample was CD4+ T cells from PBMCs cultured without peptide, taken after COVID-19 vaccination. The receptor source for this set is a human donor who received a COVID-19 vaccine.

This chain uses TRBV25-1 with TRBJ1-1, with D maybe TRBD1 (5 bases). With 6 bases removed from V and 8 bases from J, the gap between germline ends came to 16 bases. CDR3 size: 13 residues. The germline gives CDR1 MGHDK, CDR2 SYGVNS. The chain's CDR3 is CASRVGPGGEAFF. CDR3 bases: TGTGCCAGCAGGGTGGGACCCGGGGGGGAAGCTTTCTTT.

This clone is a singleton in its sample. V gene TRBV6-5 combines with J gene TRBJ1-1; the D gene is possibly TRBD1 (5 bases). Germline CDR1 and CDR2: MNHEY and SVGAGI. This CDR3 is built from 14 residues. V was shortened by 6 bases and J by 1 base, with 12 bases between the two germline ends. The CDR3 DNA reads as TGTGCCAGCAGCCGCCAGGGCAGGAACACTGAAGCTTTCTTT. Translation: CASSRQGRNTEAFF.

CDR3 residues: CASTPTGLTYEQYV. DNA of the CDR3: TGTGCCAGCACCCCGACAGGGTTAACCTACGAGCAGTACGTC. The rearrangement links TRBV6-5 to TRBJ2-7; the match to TRBD1 covers 7 bases. Germline V lookup: CDR1 MNHEY, CDR2 SVGAGI. The junction had 8 bases not matched to a gene; V was cut back by 7 bases and J by 2 bases. The CDR3 is 14 amino acids.

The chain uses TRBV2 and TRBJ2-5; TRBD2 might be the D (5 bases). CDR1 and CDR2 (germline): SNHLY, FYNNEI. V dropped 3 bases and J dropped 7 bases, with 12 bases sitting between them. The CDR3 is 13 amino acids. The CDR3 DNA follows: TGTGCCAGCAGTGACCCAGGAGGTCGGACCCAGTACTTC. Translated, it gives CASSDPGGRTQYF.

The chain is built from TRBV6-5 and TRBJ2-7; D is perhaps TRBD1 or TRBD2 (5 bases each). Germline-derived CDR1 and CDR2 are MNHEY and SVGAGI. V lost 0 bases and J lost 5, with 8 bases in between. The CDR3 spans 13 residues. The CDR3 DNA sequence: TGTGCCAGCAGTTACTCAGGGACGCACGAGCAGTACGTC. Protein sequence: CASSYSGTHEQYV.

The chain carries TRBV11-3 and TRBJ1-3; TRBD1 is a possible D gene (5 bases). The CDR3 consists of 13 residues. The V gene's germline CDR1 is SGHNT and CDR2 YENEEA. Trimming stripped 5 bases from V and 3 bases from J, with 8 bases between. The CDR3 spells CASSPDSGNTIYF. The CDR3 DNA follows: TGTGCCAGCAGCCCTGACAGTGGAAACACCATATATTTT.

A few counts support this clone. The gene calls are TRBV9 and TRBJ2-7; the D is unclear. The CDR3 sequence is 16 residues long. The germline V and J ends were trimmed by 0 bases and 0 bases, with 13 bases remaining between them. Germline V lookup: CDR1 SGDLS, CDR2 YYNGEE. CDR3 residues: CASSVGGACSSYEQYV. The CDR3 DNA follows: TGTGCCAGCAGCGTAGGCGGTGCCTGTAGCTCCTACGAGCAGTACGTC.